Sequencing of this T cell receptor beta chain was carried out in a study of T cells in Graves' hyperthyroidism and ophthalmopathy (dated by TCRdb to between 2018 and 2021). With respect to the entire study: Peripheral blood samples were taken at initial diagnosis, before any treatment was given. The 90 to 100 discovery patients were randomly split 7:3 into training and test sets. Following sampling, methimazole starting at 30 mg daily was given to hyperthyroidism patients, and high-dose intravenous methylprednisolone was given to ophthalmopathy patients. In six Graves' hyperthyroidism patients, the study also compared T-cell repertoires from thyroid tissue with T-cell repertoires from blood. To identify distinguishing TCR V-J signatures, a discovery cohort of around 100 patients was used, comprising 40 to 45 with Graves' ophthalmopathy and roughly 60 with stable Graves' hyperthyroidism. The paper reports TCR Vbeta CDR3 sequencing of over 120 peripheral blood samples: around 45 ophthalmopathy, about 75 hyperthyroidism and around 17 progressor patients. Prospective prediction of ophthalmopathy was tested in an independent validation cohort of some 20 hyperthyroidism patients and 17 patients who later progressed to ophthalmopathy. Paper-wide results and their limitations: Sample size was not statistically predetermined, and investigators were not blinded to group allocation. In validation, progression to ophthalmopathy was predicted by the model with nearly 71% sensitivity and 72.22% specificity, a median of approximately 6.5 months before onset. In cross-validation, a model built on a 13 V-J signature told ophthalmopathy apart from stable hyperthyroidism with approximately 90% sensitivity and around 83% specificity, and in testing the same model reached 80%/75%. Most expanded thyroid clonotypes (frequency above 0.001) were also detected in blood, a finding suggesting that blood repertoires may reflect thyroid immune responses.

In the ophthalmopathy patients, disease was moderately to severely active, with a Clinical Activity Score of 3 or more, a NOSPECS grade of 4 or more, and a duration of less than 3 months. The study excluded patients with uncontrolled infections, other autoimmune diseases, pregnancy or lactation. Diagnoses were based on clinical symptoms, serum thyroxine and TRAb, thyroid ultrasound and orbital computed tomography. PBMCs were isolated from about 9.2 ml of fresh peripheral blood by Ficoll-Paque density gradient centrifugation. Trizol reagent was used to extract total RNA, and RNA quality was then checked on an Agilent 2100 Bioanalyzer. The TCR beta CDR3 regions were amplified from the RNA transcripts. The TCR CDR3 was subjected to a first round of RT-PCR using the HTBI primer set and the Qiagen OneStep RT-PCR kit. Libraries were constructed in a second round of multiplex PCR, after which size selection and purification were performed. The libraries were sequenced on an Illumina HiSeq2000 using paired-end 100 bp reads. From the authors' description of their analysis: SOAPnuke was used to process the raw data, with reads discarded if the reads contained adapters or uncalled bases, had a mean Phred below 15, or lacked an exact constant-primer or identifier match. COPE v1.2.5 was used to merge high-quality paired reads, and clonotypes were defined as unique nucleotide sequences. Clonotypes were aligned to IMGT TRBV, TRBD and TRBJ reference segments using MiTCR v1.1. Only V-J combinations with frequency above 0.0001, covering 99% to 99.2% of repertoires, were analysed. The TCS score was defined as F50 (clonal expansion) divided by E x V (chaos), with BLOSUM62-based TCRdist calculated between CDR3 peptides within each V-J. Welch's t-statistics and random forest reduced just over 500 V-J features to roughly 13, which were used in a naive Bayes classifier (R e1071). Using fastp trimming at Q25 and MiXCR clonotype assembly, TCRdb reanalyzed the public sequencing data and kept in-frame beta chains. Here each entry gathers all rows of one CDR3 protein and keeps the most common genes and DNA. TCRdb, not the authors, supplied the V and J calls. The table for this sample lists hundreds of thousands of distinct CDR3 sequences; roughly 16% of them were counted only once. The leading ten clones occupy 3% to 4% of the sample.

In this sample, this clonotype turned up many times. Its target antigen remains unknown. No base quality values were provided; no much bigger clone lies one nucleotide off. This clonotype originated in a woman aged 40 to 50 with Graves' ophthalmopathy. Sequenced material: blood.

The nucleotides read TGTGCCAGCAGCTCACCAGGGACTGGGGCCAACGTCCTGACTTTC. Its translation reads: CASSSPGTGANVLTF. The receptor chain draws on TRBV3-1 and TRBJ2-6, and perhaps TRBD1 as D gene, on 5 matching bases. Including cysteine and phenylalanine, the CDR3 has 15 amino acids. CDR3 DNA only is kept here, 45 bases in frame from base 1. The junction shows trimming of 5 bases on V and 2 bases on J, plus 10 bases between the germline ends. Looking up the germline V gene (reference sequence) yields CDR1 LGHDT and CDR2 YNNKEL.